These 29 T cell receptor beta chains originate from one sample sequenced in a study of OX40 agonist ivuxolimab in advanced cancers. The assay was immunoSEQ multiplex PCR, and TCRdb's table has in-frame clones only and misses some. The sample has about 77,000 clones; roughly 84% are singletons. Here the sequenced sample was CD4+ or CD8+ T cells sorted from blood, taken in a trial of the OX40 agonist ivuxolimab. The receptors were sampled from an adult with an advanced solid tumor such as melanoma, head and neck, liver or kidney cancer.

This chain joins TRBV7-9 and TRBJ2-5; no firm D call. V gave up 5 bases and J gave up 5 bases, with 6 bases separating them. The CDR3 is 11 amino acids. CDR1 is SEHNR, CDR2 FQNEAQ, per germline (reference sequence). The CDR3 reads CASSTGETQYF. The CDR3 bases are TGTGCCAGCAGCACCGGGGAGACCCAGTACTTC.

V usage is TRBV28 and J usage is TRBJ2-7, with 9 bases identical to TRBD1. The V and J ends lost 9 bases and 6 bases, in that order; junction bases with no gene match: 3. The germline gives CDR1 MDHEN, CDR2 SYDVKM. This CDR3 contains 11 residues. DNA for the CDR3: TGTGCCAGTACAGGGGGCCTCGAGCAGTACTTC. Protein product: CASTGGLEQYF. The full variable domain, completed using reference TRBV28 and TRBJ2-7, is DVKVTQSSRYLVKRTGEKVFLECVQDMDHENMFWYRQDPGLGLRLIYFSYDVKMKEKGDIPEGYSVSREKKERFSLILESASTNQTSMYLCASTGGLEQYFGPGTRLTVT.

The V call is TRBV19, the J call TRBJ2-1; 9 bases are a match to TRBD2. Germline loops: CDR1 LNHDA, CDR2 SQIVND (reference sequence). V lost 1 base, J lost 6 bases, and 13 bases stayed unmatched. The CDR3 is 18 amino acids. The CDR3 sequence: CASSIASLAGWAFNEQFF. The DNA of the CDR3 is TGTGCCAGTAGTATAGCCTCTCTAGCGGGATGGGCGTTCAATGAGCAGTTCTTC. Filled out from reference TRBV19 and TRBJ2-1, the complete variable domain reads DGGITQSPKYLFRKEGQNVTLSCEQNLNHDAMYWYRQDPGQGLRLIYYSQIVNDFQKGDIAEGYSVSREKKESFPLTVTSAQKNPTAFYLCASSIASLAGWAFNEQFFGPGTRLTVL.

The chain combines TRBV6-5 with TRBJ1-5; perhaps TRBD1 as D (5 bases). The CDR3 consists of 13 residues. Germline V gene sequence: CDR1 MNHEY, CDR2 SVGAGI. V was trimmed by 5 bases and J by 7 bases, leaving 12 bases between them. In nucleotides, the CDR3 is TGTGCCAGCAGTGCAGGGTCGGGCCAGCCCCAGCATTTT. Translated: CASSAGSGQPQHF.

This clone was detected once. J is TRBJ1-2 and V is TRBV6-5; D not certain. V lost 9 bases, J lost 2 bases, and 4 bases lay in between. CDR1 and CDR2 from the germline V gene are MNHEY and SVGAGI. The CDR3 contains 10 residues. This chain's CDR3 is CASHNYGYTF. The DNA of the CDR3 is TGTGCCAGTCACAACTATGGCTACACCTTC.

This clone is a singleton in its sample. The rearrangement uses TRBV11-3 and TRBJ2-3; 10 bases are a match to TRBD2. Germline CDR1 SGHNT, CDR2 YENEEA. Trimming removed 1 base from V and 1 base from J; junction bases left unmatched: 2. This CDR3 has 16 amino acids. The CDR3 sequence is CASSLGSGGGTDTQYF. CDR3 nucleotide sequence: TGTGCCAGCAGCTTAGGGAGCGGGGGGGGCACAGATACGCAGTATTTT.

The V call is TRBV28, the J call TRBJ2-7, with a tentative D call TRBD2 (6 bases). The CDR3 sequence is 14 residues long. Germline-derived CDR1 and CDR2 are MDHEN and SYDVKM. V gave up 5 bases and J gave up 1 base, with 12 bases separating them. CDR3: CASSPPGESYEQYF. The DNA of the CDR3 is TGTGCCAGCAGTCCCCCGGGGGAGTCCTACGAGCAGTACTTC.

V gene TRBV19 combines with J gene TRBJ1-4; D gene ambiguous. The CDR3 consists of 11 residues. V was pared by 6 bases and J by 5 bases, with 4 bases between. Germline values: CDR1 LNHDA, CDR2 SQIVND (reference sequence). The CDR3 DNA is TGTGCCAGTAGCCAAAATGAAAAACTGTTTTTT. This encodes CASSQNEKLFF.

This clone is a singleton in its sample. The chain combines TRBV2 with TRBJ2-5; D is unresolved. This CDR3 has 12 amino acids. From germline, CDR1 is SNHLY and CDR2 FYNNEI. The V end lost 10 bases, the J end lost 5 bases, and 14 bases lay between the germline ends. CDR3 sequence: CATARVGETQYF. CDR3 bases: TGTGCCACAGCAAGGGTCGGGGAGACCCAGTACTTC.

The V and J genes are TRBV15 and TRBJ1-4, with no clear D. CDR3 length: 15 amino acids. Trimming removed 0 bases from V and 8 bases from J, with 13 bases in between. Germline assignment: CDR1 LNHNV and CDR2 YYDKDF (reference sequence). The CDR3 here is CATSRDFSVGEKLFF. As DNA, the CDR3 is TGTGCCACCAGCAGAGATTTCAGTGTGGGCGAAAAACTGTTTTTT.

This clone was seen only once. CDR3 loop: CASSLGVGYYGYTF. In nucleotides, the CDR3 is TGCGCCAGCAGCTTGGGGGTCGGGTACTATGGCTACACCTTC. The rearrangement joins TRBV5-1 to TRBJ1-2; no definite D call. CDR1 is SGHRS, CDR2 YFSETQ, per germline. The CDR3 sequence is 14 residues long. Trimming left V 0 bases short and J 3 bases short, with 9 bases between.

This chain connects TRBV5-6 to TRBJ2-5, with D unresolved. The germline V gene has CDR1 SGHDT and CDR2 YYEEEE. The length of the CDR3 is 14 residues. V was clipped by 1 base and J by 1 base, with 8 bases between them. Here the CDR3 reads CASSLLSLQETQYF. In nucleotides, the CDR3 is TGTGCCAGCAGCTTGTTGAGTCTCCAAGAGACCCAGTACTTC.

This clone came up once. The chain uses TRBV6-5 and TRBJ1-2, with unresolved D. CDR1 is MNHEY, CDR2 SVGAGI, per germline. CDR3 size: 14 residues. Trimming removed 6 bases at V and 0 bases at J, with 11 bases between. The CDR3 region is CASSRDKANYGYTF. CDR3 sequence (DNA): TGTGCCAGCAGCCGCGATAAAGCTAACTATGGCTACACCTTC.

The gene calls are TRBV28 and TRBJ2-3, with 13 bases matching TRBD2. The CDR3 sequence is 18 residues long. V was pared by 3 bases and J by 2 bases, with 8 bases of the junction left unmatched. Germline CDR1 is MDHEN and CDR2 is SYDVKM. The CDR3 coding sequence is TGTGCCAGCAGTTTGTTTTCCGGGACTAGCGGGGCCACAGATACGCAGTATTTT. Protein sequence: CASSLFSGTSGATDTQYF.

The J gene is TRBJ1-2, the V gene TRBV6-5, with TRBD1 as a possible D gene (5 bases). Per the germline V gene, CDR1 is MNHEY and CDR2 is SVGAGI. V was trimmed by 8 bases and J by 4 bases, leaving 20 bases between them. CDR3 length: 15 amino acids. The CDR3 bases are TGTGCCAGCCACCCCTCGGGGGGGATCGGCTATGGCTACACCTTC. Its translation: CASHPSGGIGYGYTF.

V usage is TRBV15 and J usage is TRBJ2-2; D gene uncertain. Trimming removed 0 bases from V and 0 bases from J, with 5 bases in between. Germline V CDR1 and CDR2: LNHNV, YYDKDF (reference sequence). This CDR3 region has 15 residues. DNA of the CDR3: TGTGCCACCAGCAGAGATCGAACGAACACCGGGGAGCTGTTTTTT. It is translated as CATSRDRTNTGELFF.

This chain links TRBV5-1 with TRBJ1-6, with D possibly matching TRBD1 (6 bases). Deletions cut 3 bases from V and 7 bases from J, with 20 bases between. There are 17 residues in the CDR3. CDR1 and CDR2 (germline): SGHRS, YFSETQ. The DNA for the CDR3 is TGCGCCAGCAGCTCCCTCGCTATGGGGGCGGCCAATTCACCCCTCCACTTT. This sequence encodes CASSSLAMGAANSPLHF.

The rearrangement links TRBV2 to TRBJ2-5; the match to TRBD2 covers 10 bases. This CDR3 region has 17 residues. V shed 3 bases and J 5 bases; nucleotides not matched to a gene: 12. In germline, CDR1 is SNHLY, CDR2 FYNNEI. This CDR3 is CASSERTGTSGMETQYF. The CDR3 DNA sequence: TGTGCCAGCAGTGAGAGGACGGGTACTAGCGGGATGGAGACCCAGTACTTC.

V and J are TRBV2 and TRBJ1-1; D ambiguous. The germline CDR1 and CDR2 sequences are SNHLY and FYNNEI. The V end lost 0 bases, the J end lost 4 bases, and 12 bases lay between the germline ends. CDR3 length equals 15 residues. CDR3 sequence: CASSEAWRQGTEAFF. In DNA, the CDR3 is TGTGCCAGCAGTGAAGCATGGCGACAAGGCACTGAAGCTTTCTTT.

The genes are TRBV5-4 and TRBJ2-1, with 7 bases aligning to TRBD1. Trimming removed 5 bases from V and 2 bases from J; junction bases left unmatched: 7. Germline CDR1 reads SGHNT; CDR2 reads YYREEE (reference sequence). This CDR3 comprises 15 residues. For the CDR3, the DNA is TGTGCCAGCAGAGGAGACAGGGTACCCTACAATGAGCAGTTCTTC. Its translation: CASRGDRVPYNEQFF.

V usage is TRBV4-1 and J usage is TRBJ2-1; the match to TRBD2 covers 8 bases. Per the germline V gene, CDR1 is MGHRA and CDR2 is YSYEKL. CDR3 size: 17 residues. V was pared by 4 bases and J by 7 bases, with 15 bases of the junction left unmatched. CDR3 in DNA: TGCGCCAGCAGCCGCTTGGCCCTAGCCGGGGGGGTAAATGAGCAGTTCTTC. This encodes CASSRLALAGGVNEQFF.

The chain recombines TRBV7-9 with TRBJ2-3; D unclear. The V end lost 6 bases, the J end lost 5 bases, and 3 bases lay between the germline ends. The CDR3 totals 10 residues. Per germline, CDR1 SEHNR and CDR2 FQNEAQ (reference sequence). CDR3 amino acids: CASSKDTQYF. The CDR3 nucleotides are TGTGCCAGCAGTAAAGATACGCAGTATTTT.

This chain links TRBV5-1 with TRBJ2-5; D uncertain. Per the germline V gene, CDR1 is SGHRS and CDR2 is YFSETQ. The CDR3 is 14 residues long. The V end lost 0 bases, the J end lost 4 bases, and 10 bases lay between the germline ends. CDR3 sequence reads: CASSLEGRSETQYF. For the CDR3, the DNA is TGCGCCAGCAGCTTGGAGGGCAGATCAGAGACCCAGTACTTC.

The chain couples TRBV7-2 to TRBJ2-7, with a possible D match to TRBD1 (6 bases). Trimming removed 7 bases from V and 6 bases from J, with 16 bases in between. In germline, CDR1 is SGHTA, CDR2 FQGNSA. This CDR3 has 13 amino acids. CDR3 sequence: CASTPGVGREQYF. The CDR3 DNA is TGTGCCAGCACCCCAGGGGTAGGTCGCGAGCAGTACTTC.

The V and J genes are TRBV2 and TRBJ2-7, with 11 positions matching TRBD2. Trimming at V came to 6 bases and at J to 2 bases, leaving 6 bases not matched to a gene. CDR1 and CDR2 from the germline V gene are SNHLY and FYNNEI. The CDR3 is 15 amino acids. The CDR3 DNA follows: TGTGCCAGCAGCCCCGGGACTAGCGGCGCCTACGAGCAGTACTTC. Its protein is CASSPGTSGAYEQYF.

V usage is TRBV10-3 and J usage is TRBJ2-1, with TRBD1 as a possible D gene (5 bases). V dropped 5 bases and J dropped 8 bases, with 10 bases sitting between them. This CDR3 spans 12 amino acids. CDR1 and CDR2 from the germline V gene are ENHRY and SYGVKD. CDR3 nucleotide sequence: TGTGCCATCAGTCCTTTAGGGGATGAGCAGTTCTTC. Amino acids: CAISPLGDEQFF.

The V gene is TRBV5-4, the J gene TRBJ1-2, with D unclear. Germline lookup yields CDR1 SGHNT and CDR2 YYREEE (reference sequence). V was shortened by 4 bases and J by 6 bases, with 19 bases between the two germline ends. The CDR3 covers 15 residues. The CDR3 sequence: CASSPRGGRLNGYTF. CDR3 nucleotides: TGTGCCAGCAGCCCTCGAGGCGGCAGACTGAATGGCTACACCTTC.

This sequence joins TRBV4-2 and TRBJ1-4; D unresolved. Germline V gives CDR1 LGHNA, CDR2 YNFKEQ. V shed 1 base and J shed 2 bases, with 14 bases lying between them. The CDR3 totals 17 residues. CDR3 DNA sequence: TGTGCCAGCAGCCAAGGAATCGGGTTTCAGACTAATGAAAAACTGTTTTTT. Translated, it gives CASSQGIGFQTNEKLFF.

This chain joins TRBV7-6 and TRBJ2-1; D is perhaps TRBD2 (5 bases). The CDR3 runs to 16 residues. V was pared by 5 bases and J by 0 bases, with 14 bases between. From germline, CDR1 is SGHVS and CDR2 FNYEAQ. CDR3 coding DNA: TGTGCCAGCAGCCCGATGGCGGGCACCTCCTACAATGAGCAGTTCTTC. It yields the protein CASSPMAGTSYNEQFF.